This T cell receptor beta chain was sequenced during a study of blood T cell repertoires in COVID-19. As for the study in general: T cells, B-cell-depleted T cells, or PBMCs supplied cDNA or gDNA.

As originally analysed: Amplification of reference gene primers provided the estimated nucleated cell counts. Clones were sequenced by immunoSEQ multiplex PCR, and TCRdb holds only the in-frame ones, with some missing. The V and J calls and the clone size are those of that table, but D and trimming were determined from the DNA. The repertoire has about 160,000 clones, about 74% of them found once; the top ten carry less than 9.5%. The germline V gene encodes CDR1 GTSNPN and CDR2 SVGIG (reference sequence). The CDR3 runs 15 residues. The V gene end was trimmed by 1 base and the J gene end by 6 bases; junction bases not matched to a gene: 2.

The clonotype comes from a man aged 55 to 70 with acute or convalescent COVID-19. The rearrangement joins TRBV30 to TRBJ2-3, with 15 bases identical to TRBD2. The sequenced sample consisted of peripheral blood. The CDR3 region has the DNA TGTGCCTGGAGTGGGACTAGCGGGGGGGCGGATACGCAGTATTTT. Protein sequence: CAWSGTSGGADTQYF.